This is a list of T cell receptor beta chains from one sample in a study of blood T cell repertoires in COVID-19. Repertoires were generated with immunoSEQ multiplex PCR, while TCRdb's copy carries only in-frame clones and drops some. The data hold around 200,000 clones, with about 88% observed a single time. Sequenced sample: PBMCs or T cells enriched from blood (not recorded which). These receptors came from a woman under 40 who had been exposed to COVID-19. Each CDR3 is given without its conserved first and last residue. Part of the rows lack a size; the others show once, few, many or a class for expanded clones.

TRBV29-1,.,TRBJ1-3,SGTKPGLSSGNTIY
TRBV20-1,.,TRBJ1-2,SASRGNIQSYGYT
TRBV4-2,few,TRBJ2-1,ASSHRPGQGGDEQF
TRBV12-3/TRBV12-4,.,TRBJ2-7,ASIRDRAGEQY
TRBV5-1,.,TRBJ2-7,ASSLTGTGGFYEQY
TRBV13,few,TRBJ1-2,ASSIVGAYGYT
TRBV3-1/TRBV3-2,.,TRBJ2-5,ASSPGQNQETQY
TRBV15,.,TRBJ2-3,ATSRAAGARDTQY
TRBV27,.,TRBJ2-1,ASSPRDRGYNEQF
TRBV15,.,TRBJ1-6,ATSLGLQNSPLH
TRBV25-1,.,TRBJ1-2,ASSWDRGGYT
TRBV1,.,TRBJ1-5,TSSQDTQGLKGSNQPQH
TRBV11-3,.,TRBJ2-7,ASRKTGVYEQY
TRBV7-3,.,TRBJ2-1,ASSLGSWEGGAGEQF
TRBV18,.,TRBJ1-6,ASSPSGTGEAPLH
TRBV28,.,TRBJ2-7,ASSYDSISYEQY
TRBV19,.,TRBJ2-6,ASIPGGFGANVLT
TRBV27,.,TRBJ1-5,ASSGAGTVSSQPQH
TRBV19,.,TRBJ1-5,ASSPYRANQPQH
TRBV18,once,TRBJ1-2,ATRDPQGSDGYT
TRBV3-1/TRBV3-2,.,TRBJ2-1,ASSQDPSYNEQF
TRBV14,.,TRBJ1-4,ASKGGGDEKLF
TRBV4-1,.,TRBJ2-7,ASSQAPDEQY
TRBV11-3,.,TRBJ2-1,ASSHFGGGGQF
TRBV19,.,TRBJ2-5,ASRTAGLAGQETQY
TRBV24-1,.,TRBJ2-3,ATSDLLGQGMSTDTQY
TRBV7-8,.,TRBJ1-6,ASSLPGQGAPNSPLH
TRBV30,.,TRBJ2-1,AWRARLAGGNEQF
TRBV3-1/TRBV3-2,.,TRBJ2-7,ASGQGAYEQY
TRBV25-1,.,TRBJ2-2,ASSDLAGGAELF
TRBV10-1,.,TRBJ2-3,ASSARTGGPDTQY
TRBV2,.,TRBJ1-5,ASRAGTVPNQPQH
TRBV3-1/TRBV3-2,.,TRBJ1-6,ASSAGTYNSPLH
TRBV5-8,.,TRBJ2-1,ASSLRTSLYNEQF
TRBV3-1/TRBV3-2,.,TRBJ2-3,ASSPILEHHTQY
TRBV18,.,TRBJ1-6,ASSPQPQPSPLH
TRBV19,.,TRBJ1-1,ASSIDSGYWDTEAF
TRBV9,many,TRBJ1-3,ASSVDAGTHSGNTIY
TRBV19,once,TRBJ2-4,ASSIGQGVIIQY
TRBV11-2,.,TRBJ2-7,ASSTRVYEQY
TRBV7-9,.,TRBJ1-1,ASSSLGGTEAF
TRBV6-5,once,TRBJ2-7,ASRPGSRPKY
TRBV4-2,once,TRBJ2-3,ASSQAGGITDTQY
TRBV4-2,.,TRBJ1-6,ASSRRGGGKVGGSYNSPLH
TRBV5-1,.,TRBJ2-2,ASSFGLAGNTGELF
TRBV10-1,.,TRBJ2-5,ASSASGGAFVSQY
TRBV6-1,.,TRBJ2-7,ASSELSAGNEQY